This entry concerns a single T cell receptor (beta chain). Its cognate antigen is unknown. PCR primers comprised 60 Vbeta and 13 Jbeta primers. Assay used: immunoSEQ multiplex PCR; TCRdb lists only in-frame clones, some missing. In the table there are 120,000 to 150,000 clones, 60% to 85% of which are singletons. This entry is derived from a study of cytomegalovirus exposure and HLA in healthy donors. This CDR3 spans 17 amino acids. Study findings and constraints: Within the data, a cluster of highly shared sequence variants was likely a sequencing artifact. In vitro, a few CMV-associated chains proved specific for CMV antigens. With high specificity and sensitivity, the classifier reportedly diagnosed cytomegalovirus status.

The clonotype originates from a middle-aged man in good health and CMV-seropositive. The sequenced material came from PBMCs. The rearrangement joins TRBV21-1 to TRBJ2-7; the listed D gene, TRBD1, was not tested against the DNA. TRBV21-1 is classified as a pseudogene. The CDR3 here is CASSKKSGTGKYYEQYF. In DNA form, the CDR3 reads TGTGCCAGCAGCAAAAAGAGTGGGACAGGGAAGTACTACGAGCAGTACTTC.